This T cell receptor beta chain was captured by sequencing in a study of T cell repertoires in cytomegalovirus infection. Study context: Recently identified HLA-C-restricted CMV epitopes were used, and well-studied HLA-B-restricted CMV epitopes were used as well. Public TCR beta signatures marked donors with CMV infection and the matching HLA. Study-wide findings and caveats: CMV carriers having the relevant HLA were flagged by cumulative public TCR beta family frequency.

MiXCR was run by TCRdb on the reads, yielding one entry per CDR3 protein. The sample lists roughly 310,000 distinct CDR3 sequences, 29% occurring once. On this clonotype itself: The antigen is undetermined.

The CDR3 has 10 amino acids. Deletions cut 4 bases from V and 12 bases from J, with 10 bases between. In germline, CDR1 is SQVTM, CDR2 ANQGSEA. The sequence was collected from a human donor in good health (CMV status not recorded). Some clones in this sample may be carry-over from other donors' samples. This chain uses TRBV29-1 with TRBJ2-1; maybe TRBD2 (6 bases). Source: cultured PBMCs, taken from culture after CMV antigen stimulation. CDR3 sequence reads: CSVGGNLQFF. The DNA of the CDR3 is TGCAGCGTTGGCGGGAATCTGCAGTTCTTC.